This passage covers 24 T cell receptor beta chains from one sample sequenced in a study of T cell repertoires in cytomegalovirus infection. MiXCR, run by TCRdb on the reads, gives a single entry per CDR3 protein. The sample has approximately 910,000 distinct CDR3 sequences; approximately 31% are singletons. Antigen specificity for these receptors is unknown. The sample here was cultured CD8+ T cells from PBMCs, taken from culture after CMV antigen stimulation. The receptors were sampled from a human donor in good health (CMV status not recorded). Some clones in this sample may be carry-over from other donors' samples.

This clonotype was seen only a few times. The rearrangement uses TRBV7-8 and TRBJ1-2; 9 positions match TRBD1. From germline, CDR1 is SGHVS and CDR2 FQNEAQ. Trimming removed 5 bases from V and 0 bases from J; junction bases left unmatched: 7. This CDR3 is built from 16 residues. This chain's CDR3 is CASSSRDRASNYGYTF. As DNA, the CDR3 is TGTGCCAGCAGCAGCCGGGACAGGGCGTCTAACTATGGCTACACCTTC. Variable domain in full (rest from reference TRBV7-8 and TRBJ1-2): GAGVSQSPRYKVAKRGQDVALRCDPISGHVSLFWYQQALGQGPEFLTYFQNEAQLDKSGLPSDRFFAERPEGSVSTLKIQRTQQEDSAVYLCASSSRDRASNYGYTFGSGTRLTVV.

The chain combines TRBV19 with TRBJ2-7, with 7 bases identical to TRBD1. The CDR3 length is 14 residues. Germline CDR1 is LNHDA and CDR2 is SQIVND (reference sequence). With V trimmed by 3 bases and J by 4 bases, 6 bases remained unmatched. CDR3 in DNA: TGTGCCAGTAGTATGGCAGGGGGAGCGTACGAGCAGTACTTC. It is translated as CASSMAGGAYEQYF. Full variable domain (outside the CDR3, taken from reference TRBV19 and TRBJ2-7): DGGITQSPKYLFRKEGQNVTLSCEQNLNHDAMYWYRQDPGQGLRLIYYSQIVNDFQKGDIAEGYSVSREKKESFPLTVTSAQKNPTAFYLCASSMAGGAYEQYFGPGTRLTVT.

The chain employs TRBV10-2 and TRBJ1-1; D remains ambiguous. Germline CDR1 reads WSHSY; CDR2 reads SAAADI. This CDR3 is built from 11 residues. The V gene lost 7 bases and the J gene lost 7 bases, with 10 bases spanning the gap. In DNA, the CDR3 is TGCGCCAGCAAGGGTTATTATGAAGCTTTCTTT. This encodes CASKGYYEAFF.

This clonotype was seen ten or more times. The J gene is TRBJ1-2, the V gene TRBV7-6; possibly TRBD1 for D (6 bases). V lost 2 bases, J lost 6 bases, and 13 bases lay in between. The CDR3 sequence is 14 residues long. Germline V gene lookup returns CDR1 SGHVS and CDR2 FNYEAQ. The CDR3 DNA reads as TGTGCCAGCAGCTTAAATCCAGGGGCGGATGGCTACACCTTC. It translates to CASSLNPGADGYTF.

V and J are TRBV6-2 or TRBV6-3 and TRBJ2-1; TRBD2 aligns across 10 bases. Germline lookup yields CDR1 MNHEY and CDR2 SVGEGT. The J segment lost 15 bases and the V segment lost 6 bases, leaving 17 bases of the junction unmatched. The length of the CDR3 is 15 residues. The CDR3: CASSLSAGGYMTGFF. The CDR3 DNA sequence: TGTGCCAGCAGCTTATCAGCGGGGGGGTACATGACAGGGTTCTTC.

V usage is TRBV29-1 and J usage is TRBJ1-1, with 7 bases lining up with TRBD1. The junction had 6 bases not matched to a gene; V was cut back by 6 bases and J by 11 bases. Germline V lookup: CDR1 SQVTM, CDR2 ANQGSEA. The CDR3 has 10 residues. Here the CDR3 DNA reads TGCAGCGTGAGCACAGGGGAGGCTTTCTTT. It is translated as CSVSTGEAFF.

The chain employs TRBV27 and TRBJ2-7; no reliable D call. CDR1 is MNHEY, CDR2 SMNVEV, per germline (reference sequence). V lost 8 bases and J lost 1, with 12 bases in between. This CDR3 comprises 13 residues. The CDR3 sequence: CASGQEPSYEQYV. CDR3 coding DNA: TGTGCCAGCGGCCAGGAGCCATCCTACGAGCAGTACGTC.

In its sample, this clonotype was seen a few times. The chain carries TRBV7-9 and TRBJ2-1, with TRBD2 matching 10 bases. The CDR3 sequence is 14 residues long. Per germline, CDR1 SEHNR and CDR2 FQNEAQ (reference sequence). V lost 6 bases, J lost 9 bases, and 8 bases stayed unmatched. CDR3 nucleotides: TGTGCCAGCAGTTTCGTAGCGGGGGGCCCTGAGCAGTTCTTC. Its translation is CASSFVAGGPEQFF.

The CDR3 DNA follows: TGTGCCAGCAGCTTGGGTGAGGGATCACCAGATACGCAGTATTTT. Encoded protein: CASSLGEGSPDTQYF. V and J are TRBV5-5 and TRBJ2-3, with D perhaps matching TRBD2 (5 bases). Trimming took off 0 bases at V and 4 bases at J, with 12 bases between the two ends. Germline V CDR1 and CDR2: SGHKS, YYEKEE (reference sequence). This CDR3 spans 15 amino acids.

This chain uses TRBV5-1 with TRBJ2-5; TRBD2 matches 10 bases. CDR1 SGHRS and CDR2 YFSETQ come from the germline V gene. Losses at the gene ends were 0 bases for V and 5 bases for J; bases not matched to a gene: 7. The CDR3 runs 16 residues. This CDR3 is CASSLEASGGVETQYF. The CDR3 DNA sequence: TGCGCCAGCAGCTTGGAAGCTAGCGGGGGCGTCGAGACCCAGTACTTC. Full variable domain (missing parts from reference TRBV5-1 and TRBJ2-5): KAGVTQTPRYLIKTRGQQVTLSCSPISGHRSVSWYQQTPGQGLQFLFEYFSETQRNKGNFPGRFSGRQFSNSRSEMNVSTLELGDSALYLCASSLEASGGVETQYFGPGTRLLVL.

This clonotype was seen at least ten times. In DNA form, the CDR3 reads TGTGCTAGTGGTTCCTTCCCACCGGGATACGCCACAGATACGCAGTATTTT. Translating gives CASGSFPPGYATDTQYF. The chain recombines TRBV12-5 with TRBJ2-3; D is perhaps TRBD2 (5 bases). The V and J ends lost 4 bases and 2 bases respectively, with 19 bases between them. Germline V gives CDR1 LGHNT, CDR2 FRNRAP. This CDR3 contains 17 residues.

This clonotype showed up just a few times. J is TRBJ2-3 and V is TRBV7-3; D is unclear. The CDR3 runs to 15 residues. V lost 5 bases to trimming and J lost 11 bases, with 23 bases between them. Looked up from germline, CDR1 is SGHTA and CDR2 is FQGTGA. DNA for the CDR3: TGTGCCAGCAGCCCCCGAGGCCCCCCCTATGGCGAGCAGTATTTT. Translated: CASSPRGPPYGEQYF.

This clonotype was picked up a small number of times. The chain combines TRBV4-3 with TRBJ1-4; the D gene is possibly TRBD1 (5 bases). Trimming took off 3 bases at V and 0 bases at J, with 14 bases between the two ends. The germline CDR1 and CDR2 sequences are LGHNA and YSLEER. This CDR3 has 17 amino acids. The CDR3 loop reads CASSQGPLLATNEKLFF. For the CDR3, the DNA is TGCGCCAGCAGCCAGGGACCCTTACTTGCAACTAATGAAAAACTGTTTTTT.

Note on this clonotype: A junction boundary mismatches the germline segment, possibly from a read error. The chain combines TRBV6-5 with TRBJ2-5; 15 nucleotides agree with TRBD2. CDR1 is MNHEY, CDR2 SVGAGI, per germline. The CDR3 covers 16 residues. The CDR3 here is CATAPGLAGGGEIQYF. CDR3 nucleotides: TGTGCCACCGCTCCAGGACTAGCGGGGGGGGGGGAGATCCAGTACTTC.

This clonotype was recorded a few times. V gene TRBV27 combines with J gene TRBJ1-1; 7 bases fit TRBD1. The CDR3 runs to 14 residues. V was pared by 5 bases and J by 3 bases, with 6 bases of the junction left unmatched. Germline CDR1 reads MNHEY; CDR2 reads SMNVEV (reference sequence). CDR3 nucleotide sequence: TGTGCCAGCAGTCCCTACGACAGGGACACTGAAGCTTTCTTT. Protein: CASSPYDRDTEAFF.

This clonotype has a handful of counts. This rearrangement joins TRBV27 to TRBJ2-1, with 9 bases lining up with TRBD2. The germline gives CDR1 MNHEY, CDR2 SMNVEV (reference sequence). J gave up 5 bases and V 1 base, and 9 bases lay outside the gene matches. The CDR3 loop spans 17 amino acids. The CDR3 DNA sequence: TGTGCCAGCAGTTTATATGGGCTAGCGGGACAAAACAATGAGCAGTTCTTC. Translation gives CASSLYGLAGQNNEQFF.

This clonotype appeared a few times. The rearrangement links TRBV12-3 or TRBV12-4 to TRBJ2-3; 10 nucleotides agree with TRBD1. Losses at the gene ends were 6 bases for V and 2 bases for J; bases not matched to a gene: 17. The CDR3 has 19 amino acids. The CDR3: CASSPLGQGQGWDTDTQYF. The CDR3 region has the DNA TGTGCCAGCAGCCCCTTGGGACAGGGGCAGGGGTGGGACACAGATACGCAGTATTTT.

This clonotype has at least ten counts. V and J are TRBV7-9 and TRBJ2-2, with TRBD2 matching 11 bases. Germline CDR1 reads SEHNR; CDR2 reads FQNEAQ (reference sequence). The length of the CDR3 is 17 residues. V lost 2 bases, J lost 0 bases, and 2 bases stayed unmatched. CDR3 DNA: TGTGCCAGCAGCTTAACACTAGCGGGGGCGAACACCGGGGAGCTGTTTTTT. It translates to CASSLTLAGANTGELFF.

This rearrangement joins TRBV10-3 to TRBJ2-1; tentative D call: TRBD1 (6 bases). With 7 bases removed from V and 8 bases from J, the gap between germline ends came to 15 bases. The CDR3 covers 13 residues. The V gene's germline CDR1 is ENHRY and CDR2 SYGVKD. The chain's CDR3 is CAIKVAGDDEQFF. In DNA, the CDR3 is TGTGCCATCAAGGTAGCAGGGGACGATGAGCAGTTCTTC.

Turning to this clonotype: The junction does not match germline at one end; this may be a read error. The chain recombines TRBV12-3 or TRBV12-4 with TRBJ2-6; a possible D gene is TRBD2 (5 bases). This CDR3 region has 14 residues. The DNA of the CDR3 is TGTGCCAGTGCTTCGGGGTCTGTGGCCAACGTCCTGACTTTC. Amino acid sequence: CASASGSVANVLTF.

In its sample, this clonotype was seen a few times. The CDR3: CASSLTYTGDSGNTIYF. CDR3 nucleotides: TGTGCCAGCAGTCTCACCTATACAGGGGATTCTGGAAACACCATATATTTT. The chain recombines TRBV7-9 with TRBJ1-3; 7 nucleotides line up with TRBD1. This CDR3 is built from 17 residues. CDR1 and CDR2 (germline): SEHNR, FQNEAQ (reference sequence). V lost 6 bases to trimming and J lost 1 base; unmatched junction nucleotides: 12. Using reference TRBV7-9 and TRBJ1-3 for the parts outside the CDR3, the full variable domain is DTGVSQNPRHKITKRGQNVTFRCDPISEHNRLYWYRQTLGQGPEFLTYFQNEAQLEKSRLLSDRFSAERPKGSFSTLEIQRTEQGDSAMYLCASSLTYTGDSGNTIYFGEGSWLTVV.

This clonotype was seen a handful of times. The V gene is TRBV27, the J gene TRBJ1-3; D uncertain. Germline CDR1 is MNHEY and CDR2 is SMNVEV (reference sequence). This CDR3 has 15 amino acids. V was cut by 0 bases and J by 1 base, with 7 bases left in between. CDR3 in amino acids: CASSLSIGSGNTIYF. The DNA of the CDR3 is TGTGCCAGCAGTTTATCAATAGGGTCTGGAAACACCATATATTTT.

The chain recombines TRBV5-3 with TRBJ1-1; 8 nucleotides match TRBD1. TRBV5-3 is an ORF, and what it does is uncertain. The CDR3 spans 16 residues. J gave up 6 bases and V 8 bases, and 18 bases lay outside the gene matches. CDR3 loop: CASSRTRTGRPSEAFF. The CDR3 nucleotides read TGTGCCAGCAGCCGAACAAGGACAGGGAGGCCCTCTGAAGCTTTCTTT.

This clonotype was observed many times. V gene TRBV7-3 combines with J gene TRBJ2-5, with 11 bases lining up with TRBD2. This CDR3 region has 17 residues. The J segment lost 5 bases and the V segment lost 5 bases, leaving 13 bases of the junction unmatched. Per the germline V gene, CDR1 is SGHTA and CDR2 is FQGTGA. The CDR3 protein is CASSPGTELAGDETQYF. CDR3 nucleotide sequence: TGTGCCAGCAGCCCCGGGACGGAACTAGCGGGGGATGAGACCCAGTACTTC.